This entry is about one T cell receptor (beta chain). No antigen is known for it. This entry belongs to a study of identical twins. Carrying unique molecular identifiers, the cDNA also gained a universal primer site through template switching. TCRdb independently ran MiXCR on the 5' RACE reads; one entry per CDR3 protein. The repertoire holds nearly 900,000 distinct CDR3 sequences, with roughly an eighth as singletons. The CDR3 loop spans 16 amino acids. With V trimmed by 2 bases and J by 7 bases, 12 bases remained unmatched. Germline V gene lookup returns CDR1 SGHRS and CDR2 YFSETQ. Findings and limits, study-wide: Zero-insertion findings could be partly confounded by invariant cells (MAIT and iNKT cells). Fewer insertions marked abundant cord blood beta clonotypes; young adult naive trended weakly, memory not at all.

In addition, the sample was reused for a study of yellow fever vaccine responses in identical twins.

Sequenced input: PBMCs. The receptor was derived from a woman between 18 and 29 years old in good health. The chain joins TRBV5-1 to TRBJ1-5, with 7 bases matching TRBD1. The DNA of the CDR3 is TGCGCCAGCAGCTTCGGCAACAGGGGAGGCGGGCAGCCCCAGCATTTT. As protein: CASSFGNRGGGQPQHF. Full variable domain (rest looked up from reference TRBV5-1 and TRBJ1-5): KAGVTQTPRYLIKTRGQQVTLSCSPISGHRSVSWYQQTPGQGLQFLFEYFSETQRNKGNFPGRFSGRQFSNSRSEMNVSTLELGDSALYLCASSFGNRGGGQPQHFGDGTRLSIL.